A single sample gave rise to the 18 T cell receptor beta chains below, sequenced in a study of blood T cell repertoires in COVID-19. Only in-frame clones appear in the TCRdb table, and some are missing; sequencing was by immunoSEQ multiplex PCR. The sample holds about 180,000 clones, 80% to 90% seen once. Sequencing was done on a sample of PBMCs or T cells enriched from blood (not recorded which). These receptors came from a woman aged 40 to 49 with acute COVID-19.

J is TRBJ1-1 and V is TRBV7-9, with 8 bases aligning to TRBD1. V was pared by 5 bases and J by 3 bases, with 5 bases of the junction left unmatched. Germline V gene sequence: CDR1 SEHNR, CDR2 FQNEAQ (reference sequence). CDR3 length equals 14 residues. In DNA, the CDR3 is TGTGCCAGCAGCCCAGGACAGGGCGACACTGAAGCTTTCTTT. This sequence encodes CASSPGQGDTEAFF.

This clone is a singleton in its sample. V is TRBV5-4 and J is TRBJ2-5; 9 nucleotides align to TRBD2. V lost 1 base, J lost 5 bases, and 3 bases stayed unmatched. Per germline, CDR1 SGHNT and CDR2 YYREEE (reference sequence). This CDR3 comprises 14 residues. The CDR3 protein is CASSLRAGGETQYF. CDR3 DNA sequence: TGTGCCAGCAGCTTGAGGGCGGGAGGGGAGACCCAGTACTTC.

The rearrangement links TRBV18 to TRBJ1-1; TRBD1 is a possible D gene (6 bases). The CDR3 sequence is 17 residues long. Per the germline V gene, CDR1 is KGHSH and CDR2 is LQKENI. V was pared by 6 bases and J by 3 bases, with 23 bases between. The CDR3 sequence: CASSQHVLRGEDTEAFF. DNA for the CDR3: TGTGCCAGCTCGCAACATGTCCTCAGGGGTGAGGACACTGAAGCTTTCTTT.

V usage is TRBV23-1 and J usage is TRBJ1-4; D may be TRBD1 (5 bases). TRBV23-1 has ORF status, its function being uncertain. V lost 3 bases to trimming and J lost 2 bases, with 10 bases between them. The CDR3 has 15 residues. For the CDR3, the DNA is TGCGCCAGCAGTCAGTCGAACAGGACTAATGAAAAACTGTTTTTT. It specifies CASSQSNRTNEKLFF.

This sequence joins TRBV11-2 and TRBJ2-3, with 9 bases lining up with TRBD1. Trimming at V came to 5 bases and at J to 3 bases, leaving 9 bases not matched to a gene. CDR1 is SGHAT and CDR2 is FQNNGV in the germline V gene. The CDR3 is 16 residues long. CDR3 nucleotide sequence: TGTGCCAGCAGCCCTTCCGGAGGGACAGGGACAGATACGCAGTATTTT. Protein sequence: CASSPSGGTGTDTQYF.

The rearrangement uses TRBV11-1 and TRBJ2-5; D is unresolved. The CDR3 contains 14 residues. Germline V gene lookup returns CDR1 SGHAT and CDR2 FQDESV (reference sequence). The V end lost 3 bases, the J end lost 0 bases, and 8 bases lay between the germline ends. CDR3 protein: CASSFSPYQETQYF. In DNA, the CDR3 is TGTGCCAGCAGCTTCTCTCCGTACCAAGAGACCCAGTACTTC. Looking up the rest from reference TRBV11-1 and TRBJ2-5 gives the full variable domain: EAEVAQSPRYKITEKSQAVAFWCDPISGHATLYWYRQILGQGPELLVQFQDESVVDDSQLPKDRFSAERLKGVDSTLKIQPAELGDSAMYLCASSFSPYQETQYFGPGTRLLVL.

The J gene is TRBJ1-1, the V gene TRBV10-3; 7 bases match TRBD1. The CDR3 loop spans 14 amino acids. The germline V gene has CDR1 ENHRY and CDR2 SYGVKD. V was pared by 3 bases and J by 4 bases, with 5 bases of the junction left unmatched. The CDR3 nucleotides are TGTGCCATCAGTGACAGGCAGGGGGTCACTGAAGCTTTCTTT. It specifies CAISDRQGVTEAFF.

The chain recombines TRBV28 with TRBJ2-3; 9 bases fit TRBD1. The CDR3 runs to 15 residues. The germline V gene has CDR1 MDHEN and CDR2 SYDVKM. Trimming took 2 bases from V and 5 from J; bases not matched to a gene: 5. This CDR3 reads CASSLRDRVVDTQYF. The CDR3 DNA is TGTGCCAGCAGTTTAAGGGACAGGGTTGTAGATACGCAGTATTTT. Together with reference TRBV28 and TRBJ2-3, the CDR3 gives the full variable domain: DVKVTQSSRYLVKRTGEKVFLECVQDMDHENMFWYRQDPGLGLRLIYFSYDVKMKEKGDIPEGYSVSREKKERFSLILESASTNQTSMYLCASSLRDRVVDTQYFGPGTRLTVL.

This chain links TRBV19 with TRBJ1-5; tentatively, D is TRBD1 (6 bases). The CDR3 sequence is 15 residues long. Germline V lookup: CDR1 LNHDA, CDR2 SQIVND (reference sequence). Trimming removed 9 bases from V and 8 bases from J, with 23 bases in between. CDR3 protein: CASSRTDLPVKPQHF. Here the CDR3 DNA reads TGTGCCAGCTCAAGGACAGACCTCCCGGTGAAGCCCCAGCATTTT.

V gene TRBV11-1 combines with J gene TRBJ2-7, with TRBD1 identical over 10 bases. The CDR3 runs to 15 residues. Germline CDR1 SGHAT, CDR2 FQDESV (reference sequence). Trimming removed 5 bases from V and 0 bases from J; junction bases left unmatched: 4. CDR3 bases: TGTGCCAGCAGCAATGGACAGGGGGTCTCCTACGAGCAGTACTTC. It yields the protein CASSNGQGVSYEQYF.

The rearrangement uses TRBV7-6 and TRBJ2-2; TRBD1 aligns across 9 bases. Germline V gives CDR1 SGHVS, CDR2 FNYEAQ. This CDR3 spans 16 amino acids. Unmatched junction bases numbered 9, after V lost 5 bases and J lost 5 bases. The chain's CDR3 is CASSPTDRGRTGELFF. CDR3 nucleotides: TGTGCCAGCAGCCCGACGGACAGGGGACGAACCGGGGAGCTGTTTTTT. The whole variable domain, remainder taken from reference TRBV7-6 and TRBJ2-2, is GAGVSQSPRYKVTKRGQDVALRCDPISGHVSLYWYRQALGQGPEFLTYFNYEAQQDKSGLPNDRFSAERPEGSISTLTIQRTEQRDSAMYRCASSPTDRGRTGELFFGEGSRLTVL.

The chain links TRBV5-4 to TRBJ2-7; 10 bases align to TRBD1. Germline CDR1 and CDR2: SGHNT and YYREEE (reference sequence). Trimming cost V 2 bases and J 3 bases; bases outside gene matches: 8. There are 16 residues in the CDR3. CDR3 sequence reads: CASSLLMTGGHYEQYF. DNA for the CDR3: TGTGCCAGCAGCTTACTCATGACAGGGGGCCACTACGAGCAGTACTTC.

This clone has just one count. The chain's CDR3 is CASSRPGTSGAYEQYF. The CDR3 bases are TGTGCCAGCAGCCGTCCCGGGACTAGCGGGGCCTACGAGCAGTACTTC. J is TRBJ2-7 and V is TRBV5-8; 13 positions agree with TRBD2. CDR3 length equals 16 residues. Germline values: CDR1 SGHTS, CDR2 YDEGEE. V lost 4 bases to trimming and J lost 2 bases; unmatched junction nucleotides: 6.

J is TRBJ1-6 and V is TRBV18; 9 bases line up with TRBD1. Germline V gene data show CDR1 as KGHSH and CDR2 as LQKENI. Losses at the gene ends were 5 bases for V and 4 bases for J; bases not matched to a gene: 0. This CDR3 spans 14 amino acids. The CDR3 DNA reads TGTGCCAGCTCAGACAGGGGGTATAATTCACCCCTCCACTTT. The encoded protein is CASSDRGYNSPLHF. The complete variable domain, with remaining parts taken from reference TRBV18 and TRBJ1-6, reads NAGVMQNPRHLVRRRGQEARLRCSPMKGHSHVYWYRQLPEEGLKFMVYLQKENIIDESGMPKERFSAEFPKEGPSILRIQQVVRGDSAAYFCASSDRGYNSPLHFGNGTRLTVT.

This rearrangement joins TRBV5-5 to TRBJ2-1; D unclear. V lost 1 base, J lost 8 bases, and 7 bases lay in between. The CDR3 has 12 residues. The V gene's germline CDR1 is SGHKS and CDR2 YYEKEE (reference sequence). The DNA of the CDR3 is TGTGCCAGCAGCTTGTTAGTGGATGAGCAGTTCTTC. Its translation: CASSLLVDEQFF.

This clone appeared a few times. The CDR3 bases are TGTGCCACCAGAGGGGGTACGGATAATCAGCCCCAGCATTTT. Its protein product is CATRGGTDNQPQHF. J is TRBJ1-5 and V is TRBV10-3; the D gene is possibly TRBD1 (6 bases). The length of the CDR3 is 14 residues. The V gene's germline CDR1 is ENHRY and CDR2 SYGVKD. The V end was cut by 10 bases, the J end by 4 bases, with 17 bases between.

This chain joins TRBV4-1 and TRBJ2-3, with 8 bases matching TRBD1. There are 18 residues in the CDR3. The ends lost 3 bases at V and 0 bases at J; junction bases unmatched: 11. Germline V gives CDR1 MGHRA, CDR2 YSYEKL. This chain's CDR3 is CASSHGGWTGTSTDTQYF. The CDR3 bases are TGCGCCAGCAGCCACGGAGGGTGGACAGGGACTAGCACAGATACGCAGTATTTT.

CDR3 residues: CASSEYGGAAPNEKLFF. DNA of the CDR3: TGTGCCAGCAGTGAATATGGGGGCGCGGCCCCTAATGAAAAACTGTTTTTT. The gene calls are TRBV25-1 and TRBJ1-4, with a possible D match to TRBD1 (6 bases). CDR1 is MGHDK and CDR2 is SYGVNS in the germline V gene. This CDR3 region has 17 residues. V was shortened by 0 bases and J by 3 bases, with 14 bases between the two germline ends.